Below are 27 T cell receptor beta chains sequenced from a single sample in a study of blood T cell repertoires in COVID-19. TCRdb's table, derived via immunoSEQ multiplex PCR, lists solely in-frame clones and lacks some. The sample holds a few hundred thousand clones, 80% to 90% seen once. Sequences were obtained from PBMCs or T cells enriched from blood (not recorded which). Receptors were obtained from a man between 18 and 29 years old who had recovered from COVID-19.

This clone was seen only a few times. V is TRBV7-3 and J is TRBJ2-3; 10 nucleotides agree with TRBD1. The CDR3 is 14 residues long. The V gene's germline CDR1 is SGHTA and CDR2 FQGTGA. V trimming: 4 bases; J trimming: 8 bases; junction bases outside the gene matches: 6. This CDR3 is CASSSTGQGGTQYF. Written as DNA, the CDR3 is TGTGCCAGCAGCTCCACCGGACAGGGGGGTACGCAGTATTTT. Looking up the rest from reference TRBV7-3 and TRBJ2-3 gives the full variable domain: GAGVSQTPSNKVTEKGKYVELRCDPISGHTALYWYRQSLGQGPEFLIYFQGTGAADDSGLPNDRFFAVRPEGSVSTLKIQRTERGDSAVYLCASSSTGQGGTQYFGPGTRLTVL.

This clone appeared a single time. As DNA, the CDR3 is TGTGCCAGCAGCAACAGGGGGTCAGGAACCGGGGAGCTGTTTTTT. This translates into CASSNRGSGTGELFF. J is TRBJ2-2 and V is TRBV7-3, with TRBD1 identical over 8 bases. Germline trimming cut 5 bases from V and 5 bases from J; bases unmatched to any gene: 7. From germline, CDR1 is SGHTA and CDR2 FQGTGA. The CDR3 is 15 amino acids. The complete variable domain, with remaining parts taken from reference TRBV7-3 and TRBJ2-2, reads GAGVSQTPSNKVTEKGKYVELRCDPISGHTALYWYRQSLGQGPEFLIYFQGTGAADDSGLPNDRFFAVRPEGSVSTLKIQRTERGDSAVYLCASSNRGSGTGELFFGEGSRLTVL.

This clone was observed a few times. V usage is TRBV6-4 and J usage is TRBJ2-2, with D tentatively TRBD1 (5 bases). The CDR3 sequence is 13 residues long. CDR1 is MRHNA, CDR2 SNTAGT, per germline. Trimming removed 4 bases from V and 6 bases from J, with 9 bases in between. In nucleotides, the CDR3 is TGTGCCAGCAGTGGTCAGGGTTCCGGGGAGCTGTTTTTT. It codes for CASSGQGSGELFF.

This chain uses TRBV19 with TRBJ1-5; TRBD1 aligns across 10 bases. Germline CDR1 LNHDA, CDR2 SQIVND (reference sequence). The CDR3 is 16 residues long. V lost 6 bases and J lost 4; bases outside the gene matches: 9. The CDR3 reads CASRGWDRGLNQPQHF. DNA of the CDR3: TGTGCCAGTAGGGGTTGGGACAGGGGACTTAATCAGCCCCAGCATTTT.

This chain connects TRBV12-3 or TRBV12-4 to TRBJ1-2; no definite D call. This CDR3 spans 13 amino acids. V dropped 8 bases and J dropped 2 bases, with 12 bases sitting between them. CDR3 in amino acids: CASRERRNYGYTF. The CDR3 bases are TGTGCCAGCCGGGAACGCCGAAACTATGGCTACACCTTC.

This clone showed up just a few times. This rearrangement joins TRBV7-7 to TRBJ2-5; 7 bases map to TRBD1. Losses at the gene ends were 6 bases for V and 2 bases for J; bases not matched to a gene: 3. This CDR3 region has 13 residues. Germline values: CDR1 SSHAT, CDR2 FNYEAQ (reference sequence). DNA of the CDR3: TGTGCCAGCAGTTCGGACAGGCAAGAGACCCAGTACTTC. This gives the protein CASSSDRQETQYF. The full variable domain, completed using reference TRBV7-7 and TRBJ2-5, is GAGVSQSPRYKVTKRGQDVTLRCDPISSHATLYWYQQALGQGPEFLTYFNYEAQPDKSGLPSDRFSAERPEGSISTLTIQRTEQRDSAMYRCASSSDRQETQYFGPGTRLLVL.

This clone was counted a single time. The chain couples TRBV7-9 to TRBJ1-2; the D is unclear. Germline V gene lookup returns CDR1 SEHNR and CDR2 FQNEAQ (reference sequence). V lost 4 bases and J lost 2, with 20 bases in between. There are 17 residues in the CDR3. For the CDR3, the DNA is TGTGCCAGCAGCTCCCTCCCGGGAAATTCAAGAAACTATGGCTACACCTTC. This translates into CASSSLPGNSRNYGYTF.

This chain links TRBV7-7 with TRBJ2-1; D is perhaps TRBD2 (7 bases). This CDR3 region has 16 residues. Looked up from germline, CDR1 is SSHAT and CDR2 is FNYEAQ (reference sequence). Trimming removed 6 bases from V and 2 bases from J, with 17 bases in between. In DNA, the CDR3 is TGTGCCAGCAGTCCCACGCGGGGGCCTACCTACAATGAGCAGTTCTTC. This translates into CASSPTRGPTYNEQFF.

The chain links TRBV3-1 (or the pseudogene TRBV3-2) to TRBJ2-7; maybe TRBD2 (5 bases). The CDR3 has 14 residues. Germline V gene sequence: CDR1 LGHDT, CDR2 YNNKEL (reference sequence). Trimming cost V 1 base and J 3 bases, with 10 bases left between them. CDR3 region: CASSQGLGGYEQYF. In nucleotides, the CDR3 is TGTGCCAGCAGCCAAGGTCTAGGAGGCTACGAGCAGTACTTC.

J is TRBJ1-1 and V is TRBV6-5; no clear D gene. Trimming stripped 7 bases from V and 4 bases from J, with 10 bases between. Germline CDR1 is MNHEY and CDR2 is SVGAGI. This CDR3 comprises 12 residues. The CDR3 here is CASTGSGTEAFF. Here the CDR3 DNA reads TGTGCCAGCACCGGCTCAGGCACTGAAGCTTTCTTT.

This clone was counted once. The V and J genes are TRBV11-1 and TRBJ2-3, with a weak D call TRBD2 (6 bases). Per the germline V gene, CDR1 is SGHAT and CDR2 is FQDESV (reference sequence). CDR3 length: 16 amino acids. Trimming shortened V by 3 bases and J by 2 bases, and 15 bases separated the two germline ends. This CDR3 is CASSLTRGGITDTQYF. CDR3 coding DNA: TGTGCCAGCAGCTTGACCCGGGGCGGGATCACAGATACGCAGTATTTT.

The genes are TRBV3-1 (or the pseudogene TRBV3-2) and TRBJ2-3; D possibly corresponds to TRBD1 (5 bases). The V end lost 3 bases, the J end lost 6 bases, and 25 bases lay between the germline ends. This CDR3 comprises 18 residues. In germline, CDR1 is LGHDT, CDR2 YNNKEL (reference sequence). In nucleotides, the CDR3 is TGTGCCAGCAGCCAGTTGGCCTTCTTCGCAGGGCACTCCGATACGCAGTATTTT. It translates to CASSQLAFFAGHSDTQYF.

The V gene is TRBV18, the J gene TRBJ2-7; D call uncertain. Germline CDR1 reads KGHSH; CDR2 reads LQKENI. CDR3 size: 13 residues. V was clipped by 0 bases and J by 5 bases, with 8 bases between them. CDR3 in amino acids: CASSPPSLHEQYF. CDR3 coding DNA: TGTGCCAGCTCACCACCGAGTTTGCACGAGCAGTACTTC.

J is TRBJ1-2 and V is TRBV2, with D possibly TRBD1 on 5 matching bases. The CDR3 runs 13 residues. Trimming pared 6 bases from V and 8 bases from J, leaving 16 bases between. Per the germline V gene, CDR1 is SNHLY and CDR2 is FYNNEI. CDR3 in DNA: TGTGCCAGCAGAACCGAGATGGGGGGGGGCTACACCTTC. Protein product: CASRTEMGGGYTF.

The gene calls are TRBV7-2 and TRBJ2-7; perhaps TRBD1 as D (6 bases). CDR3 length equals 13 residues. Germline V gene sequence: CDR1 SGHTA, CDR2 FQGNSA. Deletions cut 2 bases from V and 3 bases from J, with 8 bases between. For the CDR3, the DNA is TGTGCCAGCAGCTTAAGCAGGGGCTACGAGCAGTACTTC. This gives the protein CASSLSRGYEQYF.

CDR3 sequence reads: CASSLGRDRVGNSPLHF. CDR3 nucleotides: TGTGCCAGCAGCTTAGGGCGGGACAGGGTTGGTAATTCACCCCTCCACTTT. This rearrangement joins TRBV7-2 to TRBJ1-6, with TRBD1 matching over 9 bases. CDR1 is SGHTA and CDR2 is FQGNSA in the germline V gene. Losses at the gene ends were 1 base for V and 6 bases for J; bases not matched to a gene: 7. The CDR3 is made up of 17 amino acids.

The rearrangement links TRBV12-3 or TRBV12-4 to TRBJ1-6; D gene unclear. The CDR3 contains 11 residues. Trimming took off 4 bases at V and 9 bases at J, with 4 bases between the two ends. In DNA, the CDR3 is TGTGCCAGCAGTTACGGTTCACCCCTCCACTTT. Residues: CASSYGSPLHF.

The chain joins TRBV5-8 to TRBJ1-6, with D hard to call. Germline CDR1 SGHTS, CDR2 YDEGEE. The CDR3 loop spans 12 amino acids. Trimming pared 4 bases from V and 7 bases from J, leaving 6 bases between. CDR3 in amino acids: CASSPQNSPLHF. The CDR3 nucleotides are TGTGCCAGCAGCCCACAGAATTCACCCCTCCACTTT.

This clone has just one count. This rearrangement joins TRBV7-2 to TRBJ2-3; the match to TRBD2 covers 11 bases. V dropped 5 bases and J dropped 6; count of bases not matched to a gene: 7. The CDR3 is made up of 15 amino acids. The V gene's germline CDR1 is SGHTA and CDR2 FQGNSA. CDR3 bases: TGTGCCAGCAGCCTCACTAGCGGGGGTGGGGATACGCAGTATTTT. Translated: CASSLTSGGGDTQYF.

The chain is built from TRBV4-1 and TRBJ2-5, with TRBD2 identical over 12 bases. Per germline, CDR1 MGHRA and CDR2 YSYEKL. With V trimmed by 3 bases and J by 3 bases, 11 bases remained unmatched. The CDR3 is 18 amino acids. As DNA, the CDR3 is TGCGCCAGCAGCCAGGACCCCTACCCTAGCGGGAGGGAAGAGACCCAGTACTTC. Amino acids: CASSQDPYPSGREETQYF.

This clone was seen just once. The chain couples TRBV5-1 to TRBJ1-2; a weak D match, TRBD1 (6 bases). The V and J ends lost 7 bases and 8 bases respectively, with 18 bases between them. This CDR3 is 13 amino acids long. The germline gives CDR1 SGHRS, CDR2 YFSETQ. CDR3 bases: TGCGCCAGCGGTTGGCGGGCAGGGGCGGGCTACACCTTC. Protein product: CASGWRAGAGYTF.

This clone appeared a single time. The chain uses TRBV3-1 (or the pseudogene TRBV3-2) and TRBJ1-1; 7 bases agree with TRBD1. V gave up 1 base and J gave up 8 bases; unmatched junction bases: 1. CDR1 and CDR2 (germline): LGHDT, YNNKEL (reference sequence). The CDR3 totals 12 residues. As DNA, the CDR3 is TGTGCCAGCAGCCAAGCGGACAGGGAAGCTTTCTTT. Its translation is CASSQADREAFF.

The chain has TRBV9 and TRBJ2-1, with 11 bases lining up with TRBD2. CDR1 SGDLS and CDR2 YYNGEE come from the germline V gene. V lost 3 bases to trimming and J lost 1 base; unmatched junction nucleotides: 3. The CDR3 is 16 residues long. In nucleotides, the CDR3 is TGTGCCAGCAGCGCCGGGACTAGCGGTTCCTACAATGAGCAGTTCTTC. Its protein is CASSAGTSGSYNEQFF.

This chain uses TRBV2 with TRBJ2-7; TRBD2 agrees at 13 bases. V shed 10 bases and J 5 bases; nucleotides not matched to a gene: 5. Germline V lookup: CDR1 SNHLY, CDR2 FYNNEI. The CDR3 runs to 13 residues. The CDR3 spells CATTSGRANEQYF. The CDR3 DNA is TGTGCCACAACTAGCGGGAGGGCAAACGAGCAGTACTTC.

The rearrangement links TRBV29-1 to TRBJ2-3; D might be TRBD1 (5 bases). Germline V CDR1 and CDR2: SQVTM, ANQGSEA. The V end was cut by 7 bases, the J end by 5 bases, with 13 bases between. This CDR3 comprises 12 residues. CDR3 in amino acids: CSGRVVGDTQYF. The CDR3 DNA follows: TGCAGCGGCAGGGTTGTAGGAGATACGCAGTATTTT.

This sequence joins TRBV6-2 or TRBV6-3 and TRBJ2-1; perhaps TRBD2 as D (6 bases). CDR1 and CDR2 (germline): MNHEY, SVGEGT. Trimming removed 4 bases from V and 6 bases from J, with 13 bases in between. The length of the CDR3 is 14 residues. The CDR3 reads CASSLLGLRNEQFF. Written as DNA, the CDR3 is TGTGCCAGCAGTTTGTTGGGACTCCGCAATGAGCAGTTCTTC.

This clone was recorded a few times. This CDR3 reads CASRVPSGTTGELFF. In DNA form, the CDR3 reads TGTGCCAGCAGGGTACCAAGCGGAACCACCGGGGAGCTGTTTTTT. The rearrangement joins TRBV28 to TRBJ2-2; possibly TRBD2 for D (5 bases). Per the germline V gene, CDR1 is MDHEN and CDR2 is SYDVKM. The length of the CDR3 is 15 residues. Deletions cut 6 bases from V and 4 bases from J, with 15 bases between.